This section outlines one T cell receptor (beta chain) sequence together with its context. Only in-frame clones appear in the TCRdb table, and some are missing; sequencing was by immunoSEQ multiplex PCR. In the table there are 150,000 to 200,000 clones, about 93% of which are singletons. This specimen comes from a study of blood T cell repertoires in COVID-19. This CDR3 is built from 15 residues. Deletions cut 5 bases from V and 9 bases from J, with 17 bases between. Germline V gives CDR1 MDHEN, CDR2 SYDVKM. This chain uses TRBV28 with TRBJ1-6, with a possible D match to TRBD1 (5 bases). The sequenced sample was peripheral blood. This receptor was identified in a man aged 50-59 years with acute or convalescent COVID-19. The CDR3 DNA reads as TGTGCCAGCAGTACTCAGGGTGGTATAATTTCACCCCTCCACTTT. This encodes CASSTQGGIISPLHF.